The rows below give T cell receptor beta chains drawn from one sample of a study of T cells in Graves' hyperthyroidism and ophthalmopathy. TCRdb independently ran MiXCR on the multiplex PCR reads; one entry per CDR3 protein. The table shows approximately 590,000 distinct CDR3 sequences, with about 45% occurring only once. Material for sequencing was peripheral blood or thyroid tissue (not recorded which). The receptor set was obtained from a woman between 18 and 30 years old with Graves' hyperthyroidism. Both conserved end residues are part of each CDR3. D genes are given only for firm matches. Only part of the rows carry a size: once, few, many, or a class if the clone is expanded.

d_call	v_call	j_call	clone_size	cdr3_aa	cdr3_nt
.	TRBV7-2	TRBJ2-6	.	CASSPGRVSSGANVLTF	TGTGCCAGCAGCCCGGGACGGGTGAGCTCTGGGGCCAACGTCCTGACTTTC
.	TRBV11-2	TRBJ2-1	.	CASTLRVEYNEQFF	TGTGCCAGCACCCTGAGGGTAGAGTACAATGAGCAGTTCTTC
.	TRBV2	TRBJ1-1	.	CASSPQTGLVTEAFF	TGTGCCAGCAGTCCCCAAACAGGTCTGGTCACTGAAGCTTTCTTT
TRBD2	TRBV7-2	TRBJ2-5	.	CASSIAGVGETQYF	TGTGCCAGCAGCATAGCGGGAGTCGGGGAGACCCAGTACTTC
TRBD1	TRBV5-1	TRBJ2-7	.	CASSLGTESTYEQYF	TGCGCCAGCAGCTTAGGGACAGAGAGTACCTACGAGCAGTACTTC
.	TRBV5-1	TRBJ1-1	.	CASSSRQRGPGVGEAFF	TGCGCCAGCAGCTCCCGCCAGAGGGGACCGGGTGTGGGTGAAGCTTTCTTT
.	TRBV14	TRBJ1-2	many	CASSQGRTSNYGYTF	TGTGCCAGCAGCCAGGGCCGCACATCTAACTATGGCTACACCTTC
.	TRBV2	TRBJ1-1	many	CATGREMNTEAFF	TGTGCCACCGGCAGGGAGATGAACACTGAAGCTTTCTTT
.	TRBV7-3	TRBJ2-7	.	CASSSTRFEGYEQYF	TGTGCCAGCAGCTCCACTAGATTCGAGGGCTACGAGCAGTACTTC
.	TRBV9	TRBJ1-5	.	CASSVGRDSNQPQHF	TGTGCCAGCAGCGTAGGCAGGGATAGCAATCAGCCCCAGCATTTT
.	TRBV2	TRBJ1-2	once	CARVDGIGSGYTF	TGTGCCAGAGTGGACGGGATTGGGAGTGGCTACACCTTC
TRBD2	TRBV7-8	TRBJ2-7	few	CASRSSGPYEQYF	TGTGCCAGCAGATCTAGCGGGCCCTACGAGCAGTACTTC
.	TRBV2	TRBJ1-1	.	CASGRHLEAFF	TGTGCCAGCGGCAGGCATCTTGAAGCTTTCTTT
.	TRBV20-1	TRBJ2-7	few	CSASGSEWDEQYF	TGCAGTGCTAGCGGGAGCGAATGGGACGAGCAGTACTTC
TRBD1	TRBV20-1	TRBJ1-5	.	CSASGGGVGNQPQHF	TGCAGTGCTAGTGGAGGGGGCGTGGGCAATCAGCCCCAGCATTTT
TRBD2	TRBV7-6	TRBJ2-7	once	CASSSGTSGSDRPYEQYF	TGTGCCAGCAGCTCAGGGACTAGCGGGAGCGATCGGCCCTACGAGCAGTACTTC
.	TRBV12-3/TRBV12-4	TRBJ1-5	few	CASSLDRDNQPQHF	TGTGCCAGCAGTCTCGACAGAGACAATCAGCCCCAGCATTTT
TRBD1	TRBV29-1	TRBJ1-6	.	CSTGGVSPLHF	TGCAGCACAGGGGGTGTTTCACCCCTCCACTTT
.	TRBV29-1	TRBJ2-2	.	CGVSAGFWTGELFF	TGCGGCGTTTCAGCCGGATTCTGGACCGGGGAGCTGTTTTTT
.	TRBV5-1	TRBJ1-2	.	CASSFLAGDYGYTF	TGCGCCAGCAGCTTTTTGGCAGGGGACTATGGCTACACCTTC
.	TRBV7-9	TRBJ1-2	many	CASSPGTGPLTGYGYTF	TGTGCCAGCAGCCCCGGGACTGGGCCCCTAACTGGGTATGGCTACACCTTC
TRBD1	TRBV9	TRBJ2-7	few	CASSVGQGLYEQYF	TGTGCCAGCAGCGTGGGACAGGGGTTGTACGAGCAGTACTTC
TRBD1	TRBV7-6	TRBJ2-5	many	CASSLRDSQETQYF	TGTGCCAGCAGCTTAAGGGACAGCCAAGAGACCCAGTACTTC
.	TRBV7-6	TRBJ2-7	.	CASSWAGGPSEQYF	TGTGCCAGCAGCTGGGCCGGGGGGCCGAGCGAGCAGTACTTC
TRBD1	TRBV7-8	TRBJ2-3	.	CASSNRDRGKDTQYF	TGTGCCAGCAGCAACCGGGACAGGGGGAAAGATACGCAGTATTTT
.	TRBV7-9	TRBJ1-1	once	CASSRAGARDTEAFF	TGTGCCAGCAGCAGAGCGGGGGCGAGGGACACTGAAGCTTTCTTT
TRBD2	TRBV9	TRBJ2-5	.	CASSLTGGRALETQYF	TGTGCCAGCAGCTTAACGGGCGGGAGGGCCTTAGAGACCCAGTACTTC
TRBD1	TRBV29-1	TRBJ1-1	once	CRLTGTANTEAFF	TGCAGACTAACCGGGACAGCGAACACTGAAGCTTTCTTT
TRBD2	TRBV24-1	TRBJ2-7	many	CATSDPSGSYEQYF	TGTGCCACCAGTGATCCTAGCGGGAGTTACGAGCAGTACTTC
.	TRBV5-6	TRBJ1-2	few	CASSSQLLVNYGYTF	TGTGCCAGCAGCTCCCAACTTCTCGTTAACTATGGCTACACCTTC
.	TRBV6-2/TRBV6-3	TRBJ1-1	.	CASSYSSEAFF	TGTGCCAGCAGTTACAGCTCTGAAGCTTTCTTT
TRBD2	TRBV11-2	TRBJ2-1	.	CASSMSRGGNEQFF	TGTGCCAGCAGCATGTCCCGGGGGGGGAATGAGCAGTTCTTC
TRBD2	TRBV9	TRBJ2-5	many	CASSPTSGSTETQYF	TGTGCCAGCAGTCCTACTAGCGGGAGTACGGAGACCCAGTACTTC
.	TRBV7-9	TRBJ1-2	.	CASSSPDTYGYTF	TGTGCCAGCAGCTCCCCCGACACTTATGGCTACACCTTC
.	TRBV7-9	TRBJ1-4	many	CASSLNDATNEKLFF	TGTGCCAGCAGCCTCAATGATGCAACTAATGAAAAACTGTTTTTT
.	TRBV29-1	TRBJ1-1	many	CSVEIGANTEAFF	TGCAGCGTTGAAATTGGTGCTAACACTGAAGCTTTCTTT
.	TRBV7-2	TRBJ2-7	.	CASSLPSGSNEQYF	TGTGCCAGCAGCTTACCTTCGGGGAGCAACGAGCAGTACTTC
.	TRBV5-1	TRBJ2-7	.	CASSSAPRGYEQYF	TGCGCCAGCAGCTCAGCACCGAGGGGATACGAGCAGTACTTC
.	TRBV19	TRBJ1-2	many	CASSRALYGYTF	TGTGCCAGTAGTCGGGCCCTCTATGGCTACACCTTC